This T cell receptor beta chain was documented in a study of T cells in Graves' hyperthyroidism and ophthalmopathy. Study as a whole: Peripheral blood was acquired at first diagnosis, ahead of any therapy whatsoever.

Trimming left V 4 bases short and J 5 bases short, with 18 bases between. CDR3 length: 15 amino acids. Germline CDR1 reads SGHRS; CDR2 reads YFSETQ. Ophthalmopathy cases met thresholds of Clinical Activity Score at least 3, NOSPECS grade at least 4 and duration under 3 months. Isolation of PBMCs was performed on about 10 ml fresh peripheral blood. This clonotype was seen many times. RNA transcripts gave rise to amplified TCR beta CDR3 regions. First-round RT-PCR of the TCR CDR3 relied on the HTBI primer set. TCRdb re-called the multiplex PCR reads with MiXCR, one entry per CDR3 protein. The sample contains around 300,000 distinct CDR3 sequences, approximately 20% of which appear only once.

Sequenced sample: blood. This TCR came from a man aged 30 to 45 with Graves' ophthalmopathy. The chain recombines TRBV5-1 with TRBJ1-2; tentatively, D is TRBD1 (5 bases). CDR3 sequence: CASSPGTATLYGYTF. The CDR3 nucleotides read TGCGCCAGCAGCCCCGGGACGGCTACACTATATGGCTACACCTTC. Filled out from reference TRBV5-1 and TRBJ1-2, the complete variable domain reads KAGVTQTPRYLIKTRGQQVTLSCSPISGHRSVSWYQQTPGQGLQFLFEYFSETQRNKGNFPGRFSGRQFSNSRSEMNVSTLELGDSALYLCASSPGTATLYGYTFGSGTRLTVV.